These 23 T cell receptor beta chains came from one sample sequenced in a study of regulatory T cells in long-lasting Graves disease. Time point specified: persistent/refractory GD, antithyroid drugs over 5 years with positive TRAb. RNA extracted from PBMCs served as the sequencing template. Researchers made TCR beta libraries by using iRepertoire HTBI primers and running Arm-PCR on CDR3 regions. TCRdb recomputed calls from the multiplex PCR reads with MiXCR, one row per CDR3 protein. This table holds 300,000 to 350,000 distinct CDR3 sequences, around 20% found once. Sequenced here: peripheral blood mononuclear cells (PBMCs), sampled when the disease was refractory, from a patient treated with antithyroid drugs. These receptors all come from a female donor with Graves disease.

V and J are TRBV7-2 and TRBJ2-1; maybe TRBD1 (5 bases). CDR3 size: 15 residues. Looked up from germline, CDR1 is SGHTA and CDR2 is FQGNSA. V was clipped by 5 bases and J by 0 bases, with 11 bases between them. CDR3 sequence: CASSTSGFSYNEQFF. The CDR3 nucleotides are TGTGCCAGCAGCACATCAGGGTTCTCCTACAATGAGCAGTTCTTC. The whole variable domain, filled in from reference TRBV7-2 and TRBJ2-1, reads GAGVSQSPSNKVTEKGKDVELRCDPISGHTALYWYRQSLGQGLEFLIYFQGNSAPDKSGLPSDRFSAERTGGSVSTLTIQRTQQEDSAVYLCASSTSGFSYNEQFFGPGTRLTVL.

This clonotype was seen repeatedly, ten times or more. The V and J genes are TRBV7-9 and TRBJ1-5; the D is unclear. The CDR3 length is 12 residues. Germline V gene lookup returns CDR1 SEHNR and CDR2 FQNEAQ (reference sequence). Trimming took 5 bases from V and 1 from J, leaving 3 bases between them. The CDR3: CASSRSNQPQHF. The DNA of the CDR3 is TGTGCCAGCAGCCGGAGCAATCAGCCCCAGCATTTT.

This clonotype was picked up one time. The J gene is TRBJ2-2, the V gene TRBV9; D could derive from TRBD1 or TRBD2 (5 bases each). The CDR3 sequence is 16 residues long. Germline CDR1 is SGDLS and CDR2 is YYNGEE. Trimming shortened V by 5 bases and J by 0 bases, and 14 bases separated the two germline ends. The CDR3 sequence is CASRVGAITNTGELFF. CDR3 bases: TGTGCCAGCAGGGTCGGGGCGATTACGAACACCGGGGAGCTGTTTTTT.

This clonotype was observed at least ten times. This chain links TRBV3-1 with TRBJ2-5, with TRBD2 as a possible D gene (6 bases). Trimming took off 4 bases at V and 1 base at J, with 10 bases between the two ends. This CDR3 contains 14 residues. Germline CDR1 reads LGHDT; CDR2 reads YNNKEL (reference sequence). The CDR3 DNA sequence: TGTGCCAGCAGCCCCAGCGGGCTCCAAGAGACCCAGTACTTC. Translated: CASSPSGLQETQYF.

This clonotype was picked up a small number of times. V gene TRBV6-1 combines with J gene TRBJ1-5, with 7 bases identical to TRBD1. The CDR3 length is 16 residues. From germline, CDR1 is MNHNS and CDR2 SASEGT. With 6 bases clipped from V and 7 bases from J, the junction kept 15 bases outside the gene matches. CDR3 bases: TGTGCCAGCAGCTCTCCGACAGGGTTGTACGGCCAGCCCCAGCATTTT. This translates into CASSSPTGLYGQPQHF.

There are a few counts of this clonotype. The chain has TRBV12-5 and TRBJ1-6; the D gene is possibly TRBD1 (5 bases). The CDR3 loop spans 17 amino acids. Germline V gene sequence: CDR1 LGHNT, CDR2 FRNRAP. Deletions cut 3 bases from V and 2 bases from J, with 14 bases between. As DNA, the CDR3 is TGTGCTAGTGGTTTTCGGGGGTGGAGCGCCTATAATTCACCCCTCCACTTT. Translation: CASGFRGWSAYNSPLHF.

This chain connects TRBV2 to TRBJ2-1; 13 nucleotides align to TRBD2. Germline V gives CDR1 SNHLY, CDR2 FYNNEI. After removal of 7 bases from V and 7 bases from J, the junction contained 4 bases not matched to a gene. The CDR3 sequence is 14 residues long. The CDR3 loop reads CASTRTSGSNEQFF. The CDR3 bases are TGTGCCAGCACCAGGACTAGCGGGAGTAATGAGCAGTTCTTC.

The sample holds many counts of this clonotype. The chain joins TRBV28 to TRBJ1-1; D is possibly TRBD1 (5 bases). This CDR3 contains 12 residues. CDR1 is MDHEN and CDR2 is SYDVKM in the germline V gene. Trimming left V 3 bases short and J 9 bases short, with 11 bases between. Here the CDR3 reads CASSFLQGQAFF. CDR3 nucleotide sequence: TGTGCCAGCAGTTTCCTCCAGGGACAAGCTTTCTTT.

V and J are TRBV6-1 and TRBJ2-3; no reliable D call. The CDR3 contains 13 residues. The germline CDR1 and CDR2 sequences are MNHNS and SASEGT. V was trimmed by 10 bases and J by 1 base, leaving 12 bases between them. The CDR3 reads CATIPKGTDTQYF. The CDR3 DNA reads as TGTGCCACCATCCCGAAAGGCACAGATACGCAGTATTTT.

There are many counts of this clonotype. This chain links TRBV28 with TRBJ1-5; D gene ambiguous. V shed 7 bases and J shed 2 bases, with 18 bases lying between them. The CDR3 consists of 16 residues. Per germline, CDR1 MDHEN and CDR2 SYDVKM. The CDR3 protein is CASTPGTPRGNQPQHF. The DNA of the CDR3 is TGTGCCAGCACCCCGGGTACTCCTCGGGGCAATCAGCCCCAGCATTTT.

This clonotype has only a few counts. The V call is TRBV13, the J call TRBJ1-1; the D is unclear. The germline V gene encodes CDR1 PRHDT and CDR2 FYEKMQ (reference sequence). CDR3 length: 13 residues. Trimming cost V 2 bases and J 9 bases, with 13 bases left between them. The CDR3 DNA is TGTGCCAGCAGCTTATCTCTGCGAGACAAAGCTTTCTTT. Translating it yields CASSLSLRDKAFF.

This clonotype was detected ten times or more. The chain joins TRBV20-1 to TRBJ1-2; a possible D gene is TRBD1 (6 bases). The CDR3 runs 12 residues. From germline, CDR1 is DFQATT and CDR2 SNEGSKA (reference sequence). V lost 4 bases to trimming and J lost 5 bases, with 11 bases between them. Here the CDR3 reads CSATGERYGYTF. For the CDR3, the DNA is TGCAGTGCTACAGGGGAACGGTATGGCTACACCTTC.

This chain uses TRBV28 with TRBJ2-1; D is uncertain. V lost 4 bases to trimming and J lost 9 bases, with 13 bases between them. The CDR3 is 13 amino acids. Germline lookup yields CDR1 MDHEN and CDR2 SYDVKM. The CDR3 nucleotides read TGTGCCAGCAGTTCCCCGGCCCGGACTGAGCAGTTCTTC. Its translation is CASSSPARTEQFF.

The chain uses TRBV4-1 and TRBJ2-7, with no clear D. The germline CDR1 and CDR2 sequences are MGHRA and YSYEKL. The length of the CDR3 is 15 residues. Between the trimmed V and J ends, which lost 1 base and 2 bases, there was a span of 12 bases. The CDR3 DNA sequence: TGCGCCAGCAGCCAAGTTGACGGAGAGACCTACGAGCAGTACTTC. This codes for CASSQVDGETYEQYF.

V and J are TRBV7-6 and TRBJ2-5; 7 positions match TRBD2. Germline V gene data show CDR1 as SGHVS and CDR2 as FNYEAQ. The CDR3 extends over 14 amino acids. Unmatched junction bases numbered 8, after V lost 5 bases and J lost 5 bases. CDR3 amino acids: CASSPRGMYETQYF. The CDR3 nucleotides are TGTGCCAGCAGCCCGCGGGGGATGTACGAGACCCAGTACTTC.

The V gene is TRBV4-3, the J gene TRBJ1-1; D possibly corresponds to TRBD1 (6 bases). CDR3 length: 19 residues. V lost 0 bases, J lost 1 base, and 21 bases lay in between. Germline V gene sequence: CDR1 LGHNA, CDR2 YSLEER. CDR3 DNA sequence: TGCGCCAGCAGCCAAGATGCGGAGGGGGGGGGACGGAGGAACACTGAAGCTTTCTTT. Encoded protein: CASSQDAEGGGRRNTEAFF.

This clonotype was seen only a few times. V is TRBV10-3 and J is TRBJ2-5; TRBD2 matches 8 bases. The ends lost 3 bases at V and 5 bases at J; junction bases unmatched: 8. There are 15 residues in the CDR3. From germline, CDR1 is ENHRY and CDR2 SYGVKD. As DNA, the CDR3 is TGTGCCATCAGTGATGTGAGCGGGAGCCAGGAGACCCAGTACTTC. It encodes CAISDVSGSQETQYF.

The V gene is TRBV19, the J gene TRBJ1-1; 7 positions match TRBD1. J lost 8 bases, V lost 7 bases, and 7 bases had no gene match. The germline V gene has CDR1 LNHDA and CDR2 SQIVND (reference sequence). The CDR3 length is 12 residues. The CDR3 loop reads CASNPGQREAFF. The CDR3 DNA follows: TGTGCCAGTAACCCGGGACAGAGAGAAGCTTTCTTT.

This chain connects TRBV18 to TRBJ1-2; the D is unclear. The ends were cut back, 0 bases at V and 8 bases at J, with 13 bases in the middle. CDR1 and CDR2 (germline): KGHSH, LQKENI. CDR3 length: 14 residues. The CDR3 bases are TGTGCCAGCTCACCACCGGGAATTACACGCGGCTACACCTTC. Its protein is CASSPPGITRGYTF.

In this sample, this clonotype turned up many times. The chain has TRBV12-3 or TRBV12-4 and TRBJ1-2; 9 nucleotides align to TRBD1. The CDR3 is 14 amino acids. Germline trimming cut 5 bases from V and 8 bases from J; bases unmatched to any gene: 9. CDR3 sequence reads: CASSLAQGAGGYTF. In DNA form, the CDR3 reads TGTGCCAGCAGTCTCGCACAGGGGGCTGGCGGCTACACCTTC.

This clonotype was seen a few times. The chain is built from TRBV20-1 and TRBJ2-4, with D maybe TRBD2 (5 bases). Germline V gives CDR1 DFQATT, CDR2 SNEGSKA (reference sequence). V was clipped by 3 bases and J by 4 bases, with 13 bases between them. The CDR3 consists of 14 residues. The CDR3 sequence is CSASHNSGKNIQYF. The CDR3 DNA sequence: TGCAGTGCTAGCCATAACTCGGGAAAAAACATTCAGTACTTC.

The chain uses TRBV20-1 and TRBJ1-3; D is unclear. Trimming left V 0 bases short and J 0 bases short, with 9 bases between. CDR3 length equals 15 residues. The germline V gene encodes CDR1 DFQATT and CDR2 SNEGSKA (reference sequence). The DNA of the CDR3 is TGCAGTGCTAGAGATCATGAAGACTCTGGAAACACCATATATTTT. Its translation: CSARDHEDSGNTIYF.

The sample holds many counts of this clonotype. The rearrangement links TRBV11-2 to TRBJ1-6; a possible D gene is TRBD1 (6 bases). Trimming cost V 3 bases and J 8 bases, with 17 bases left between them. The germline gives CDR1 SGHAT, CDR2 FQNNGV. There are 16 residues in the CDR3. This CDR3 is CASSLSVSQGDSPLHF. The CDR3 nucleotides are TGTGCCAGCAGCTTGTCGGTTTCACAGGGTGATTCACCCCTCCACTTT. Together with reference TRBV11-2 and TRBJ1-6, the CDR3 gives the full variable domain: EAGVAQSPRYKIIEKRQSVAFWCNPISGHATLYWYQQILGQGPKLLIQFQNNGVVDDSQLPKDRFSAERLKGVDSTLKIQPAKLEDSAVYLCASSLSVSQGDSPLHFGNGTRLTVT.